The 23 T cell receptor beta chains presented below share a single source sample, sequenced in a study of spatial heterogeneity in lung cancer. Study findings and constraints: Mutation counts in tumors were tracked by counts of expanded intratumoral alpha and beta TCRs.

As for time point: sample taken at primary tumor resection. From the 5' RACE reads, TCRdb called clonotypes with MiXCR, one entry per CDR3 protein. The table has about 11,000 distinct CDR3 sequences, around 10% seen once. These receptors have no identified antigens. Sequences were derived from lung tumor tissue, sampled at surgery. These receptors were collected from a female donor with early-stage non-small cell lung cancer.

In this sample, this clonotype is hyperexpanded. The chain carries TRBV27 and TRBJ2-1, with D tentatively TRBD1 or TRBD2 (6 bases each). This CDR3 is built from 12 residues. Trimming removed 5 bases at V and 8 bases at J, with 10 bases between. From germline, CDR1 is MNHEY and CDR2 SMNVEV (reference sequence). CDR3 nucleotide sequence: TGTGCCAGCAGTAAAGGGGGGTATGAGCAGTTCTTC. Translation gives CASSKGGYEQFF.

This clonotype was seen repeatedly, ten times or more. This chain connects TRBV6-6 to TRBJ2-1; no clear D gene. The CDR3 is 12 amino acids. Germline loops: CDR1 MNHNY, CDR2 SVGAGI (reference sequence). V gave up 6 bases and J gave up 5 bases, with 8 bases separating them. This CDR3 is CASRHWDNEQFF. In DNA, the CDR3 is TGTGCCAGCAGGCACTGGGACAATGAGCAGTTCTTC.

This clonotype was picked up a small number of times. As DNA, the CDR3 is TGTGCCAGCAGCGGAGGGACAGGGGGCACCGGGGAGCTGTTTTTT. Its translation: CASSGGTGGTGELFF. The chain combines TRBV7-9 with TRBJ2-2; TRBD1 matches 11 bases. The CDR3 runs to 15 residues. Trimming cost V 5 bases and J 4 bases; bases outside gene matches: 3. Germline V gene data show CDR1 as SEHNR and CDR2 as FQNEAQ (reference sequence).

This clonotype came up many times. Its ends do not fully match the called genes, so a read error is possible. The chain links TRBV3-1 to TRBJ1-1; 9 bases align to TRBD1. In germline, CDR1 is LGHDT, CDR2 YNNKEL (reference sequence). The CDR3 has 17 amino acids. The CDR3 DNA is TGTGCCAGCAGTCAAGGAAGGACAGGGGCACCGAACACTGAAGCTTTCTTT. Its translation: CASSQGRTGAPNTEAFF. Drawing the rest from reference TRBV3-1 and TRBJ1-1, the complete variable domain is DTAVSQTPKYLVTQMGNDKSIKCEQNLGHDTMYWYKQDSKKFLKIMFSYNNKELIINETVPNRFSPKSPDKAHLNLHINSLELGDSAVYFCASSQGRTGAPNTEAFFGQGTRLTVV.

This clonotype was observed many times. V usage is TRBV10-3 and J usage is TRBJ2-1; 14 bases are shared with TRBD2. The CDR3 length is 20 residues. Germline V lookup: CDR1 ENHRY, CDR2 SYGVKD. Unmatched junction bases numbered 16, after V lost 8 bases and J lost 1 base. CDR3 sequence reads: CAIQPPTGLAGGLSYNEQFF. The CDR3 nucleotides are TGTGCCATCCAGCCTCCTACCGGACTAGCGGGAGGTTTATCCTACAATGAGCAGTTCTTC.

This clonotype was recorded many times. The chain employs TRBV7-9 and TRBJ1-3, with TRBD1 matching over 11 bases. The CDR3 loop spans 16 amino acids. Looked up from germline, CDR1 is SEHNR and CDR2 is FQNEAQ (reference sequence). Unmatched junction bases numbered 6, after V lost 5 bases and J lost 3 bases. The CDR3 protein is CASSPGQGASGNTIYF. CDR3 in DNA: TGTGCCAGCAGCCCTGGACAGGGGGCTAGTGGAAACACCATATATTTT.

This clonotype was found many times. The chain uses TRBV27 and TRBJ1-4, with 10 bases fitting TRBD1. The CDR3 contains 18 residues. The trim removed 4 bases at V and 5 bases at J, leaving 13 bases unmatched. Germline assignment: CDR1 MNHEY and CDR2 SMNVEV (reference sequence). The CDR3 DNA reads TGTGCCAGCAGTTCCTTTGGCGGGACAGGGGTAGGGAATGAAAAACTGTTTTTT. Amino acids: CASSSFGGTGVGNEKLFF.

This clonotype was seen repeatedly, ten times or more. This sequence joins TRBV12-3 or TRBV12-4 and TRBJ2-3; 10 bases map to TRBD2. With 5 bases clipped from V and 2 bases from J, the junction kept 4 bases outside the gene matches. The CDR3 has 15 amino acids. The CDR3 spells CASSPTSGYTDTQYF. The CDR3 DNA follows: TGTGCCAGCAGTCCGACTAGCGGGTACACAGATACGCAGTATTTT.

This clonotype was observed at least ten times. J is TRBJ2-3 and V is TRBV7-6; D ambiguous. The CDR3 spans 14 residues. With 5 bases removed from V and 2 bases from J, the gap between germline ends came to 11 bases. Germline V gene data show CDR1 as SGHVS and CDR2 as FNYEAQ. CDR3 DNA: TGTGCCAGCAGCCAGAGCTTTACCACAGATACGCAGTATTTT. Protein product: CASSQSFTTDTQYF.

This clonotype was recorded many times. The chain couples TRBV5-1 to TRBJ1-2, with a weak D call TRBD1 (6 bases). The CDR3 totals 14 residues. The V gene lost 7 bases and the J gene lost 0 bases, with 13 bases spanning the gap. Looked up from germline, CDR1 is SGHRS and CDR2 is YFSETQ. CDR3 region: CASQLQGTNYGYTF. The CDR3 bases are TGCGCCAGCCAGCTTCAGGGGACTAACTATGGCTACACCTTC.

This clonotype was counted ten times or more. This chain uses TRBV7-6 with TRBJ1-1; D gene ambiguous. V shed 1 base and J shed 8 bases, with 8 bases lying between them. Germline V gene sequence: CDR1 SGHVS, CDR2 FNYEAQ. This CDR3 has 12 amino acids. The CDR3: CASSLGLGEAFF. The CDR3 coding sequence is TGTGCCAGCAGCTTAGGTCTAGGGGAAGCTTTCTTT. The whole variable domain, remainder taken from reference TRBV7-6 and TRBJ1-1, is GAGVSQSPRYKVTKRGQDVALRCDPISGHVSLYWYRQALGQGPEFLTYFNYEAQQDKSGLPNDRFSAERPEGSISTLTIQRTEQRDSAMYRCASSLGLGEAFFGQGTRLTVV.

This clonotype was seen many times. The chain recombines TRBV6-2 or TRBV6-3 with TRBJ2-1, with 8 bases matching TRBD2. The CDR3 length is 15 residues. Germline V lookup: CDR1 MNHEY, CDR2 SVGEGT. V lost 2 bases and J lost 6; bases outside the gene matches: 6. The CDR3: CASSYIAGLFNEQFF. The DNA of the CDR3 is TGTGCCAGCAGTTACATAGCGGGGCTATTCAATGAGCAGTTCTTC.

At least ten counts were recorded for this clonotype. The V gene is TRBV20-1, the J gene TRBJ2-2; 15 positions match TRBD2. This CDR3 is 15 amino acids long. After removal of 3 bases from V and 6 bases from J, the junction contained 2 bases not matched to a gene. CDR1 is DFQATT and CDR2 is SNEGSKA in the germline V gene (reference sequence). CDR3 nucleotide sequence: TGCAGTGCTAGGGGGACTAGCGGGAGGTCCGGGGAGCTGTTTTTT. The encoded protein is CSARGTSGRSGELFF.

In its sample, this clonotype was seen a few times. The J gene is TRBJ2-7, the V gene TRBV10-2; no clear D. The CDR3 spans 13 residues. Trimming took 1 base from V and 5 from J, leaving 9 bases between them. CDR1 and CDR2 from the germline V gene are WSHSY and SAAADI. The CDR3: CASSEFPRNEQYF. The CDR3 DNA follows: TGCGCCAGCAGTGAGTTTCCGCGCAACGAGCAGTACTTC.

This clonotype was seen more than once but under ten times. The chain is built from TRBV20-1 and TRBJ2-3; 13 bases line up with TRBD2. J gave up 0 bases and V 6 bases, and 12 bases lay outside the gene matches. CDR3 length equals 18 residues. Germline V gene data show CDR1 as DFQATT and CDR2 as SNEGSKA (reference sequence). The CDR3 here is CSAPLGTSGTSSTDTQYF. The DNA for the CDR3 is TGCAGTGCCCCACTCGGGACTAGCGGGACCTCTAGCACAGATACGCAGTATTTT.

V is TRBV11-3 and J is TRBJ2-5; 11 nucleotides agree with TRBD2. The CDR3 loop spans 17 amino acids. Losses at the gene ends were 1 base for V and 1 base for J; bases not matched to a gene: 5. CDR1 and CDR2 from the germline V gene are SGHNT and YENEEA. The CDR3 region is CASSLAETSGAQETQYF. CDR3 sequence (DNA): TGTGCCAGCAGCTTAGCGGAGACTAGCGGGGCCCAAGAGACCCAGTACTTC.

In its sample, this clonotype was seen many times. The chain joins TRBV7-2 to TRBJ1-2; D ambiguous. The CDR3 spans 14 residues. Trimming stripped 1 base from V and 2 bases from J, with 8 bases between. Germline CDR1 reads SGHTA; CDR2 reads FQGNSA. CDR3 region: CASSLVLQNYGYTF. CDR3 DNA: TGTGCCAGCAGCTTAGTACTCCAAAACTATGGCTACACCTTC.

This clonotype was found many times. This chain links TRBV7-9 with TRBJ2-2; D gene ambiguous. V shed 8 bases and J shed 5 bases, with 12 bases lying between them. This CDR3 is 13 amino acids long. Germline assignment: CDR1 SEHNR and CDR2 FQNEAQ (reference sequence). As DNA, the CDR3 is TGTGCCAGCGATTGGTCTAGTACCGGGGAGCTGTTTTTT. It encodes CASDWSSTGELFF.

The table lists this clonotype with a few counts. The chain links TRBV29-1 to TRBJ2-1; 12 bases are a match to TRBD2. J gave up 5 bases and V 1 base, and 6 bases lay outside the gene matches. Germline CDR1 SQVTM, CDR2 ANQGSEA. The CDR3 covers 16 residues. The CDR3 coding sequence is TGCAGCGTTGAAGGACTAGCGGGGGTTAGCCACAATGAGCAGTTCTTC. Its translation is CSVEGLAGVSHNEQFF.

This clonotype appeared many times. The chain employs TRBV12-3 or TRBV12-4 and TRBJ1-5; D gene uncertain. The V end was cut by 3 bases, the J end by 5 bases, with 8 bases between. The CDR3 has 13 residues. The CDR3 loop is CASSLSADQPQHF. The CDR3 bases are TGTGCCAGCAGTTTGTCGGCGGATCAGCCCCAGCATTTT.

V gene TRBV2 combines with J gene TRBJ1-1, with D possibly TRBD1 on 5 matching bases. V lost 2 bases and J 7 bases, leaving 11 bases between the germline ends. In germline, CDR1 is SNHLY, CDR2 FYNNEI. The CDR3 length is 13 residues. The CDR3 sequence: CASSEWGGSEAFF. CDR3 coding DNA: TGTGCCAGCAGTGAATGGGGGGGTAGTGAAGCTTTCTTT.

This clonotype has a handful of counts. This rearrangement joins TRBV7-2 to TRBJ2-1; D is perhaps TRBD2 (5 bases). CDR1 SGHTA and CDR2 FQGNSA come from the germline V gene. The CDR3 runs to 13 residues. V dropped 10 bases and J dropped 6 bases, with 16 bases sitting between them. The CDR3 loop reads CATPRGISNEQFF. CDR3 nucleotides: TGTGCCACCCCCCGGGGTATTAGCAATGAGCAGTTCTTC.

Sample share makes this clonotype medium-sized. The chain is built from TRBV24-1 and TRBJ2-3, with 10 bases lining up with TRBD2. V was clipped by 3 bases and J by 6 bases; unmatched bases: 5. Germline CDR1 reads KGHDR; CDR2 reads SFDVKD. This CDR3 comprises 15 residues. The CDR3 reads CATSDRAGGPDTQYF. The CDR3 coding sequence is TGTGCCACCAGTGATCGAGCGGGGGGGCCGGATACGCAGTATTTT.